The 20 T cell receptor beta chains reported below all come from one sample, sequenced in a study of T cells in Graves' hyperthyroidism and ophthalmopathy. Researchers amplified the TCR beta CDR3 regions from RNA transcripts. The HTBI primer set was used in a first-round RT-PCR of the TCR CDR3. One entry per CDR3 protein, called by TCRdb with MiXCR from the multiplex PCR reads. The table has a few hundred thousand distinct CDR3 sequences, about 20% seen once; the top ten hold approximately 54%. Specimen: blood. These receptors all come from a woman aged 50 to 60 with Graves' hyperthyroidism.

This clonotype was recorded a few times. The genes are TRBV7-2 and TRBJ1-4, with D uncertain. V was shortened by 5 bases and J by 7 bases, with 11 bases between the two germline ends. Per germline, CDR1 SGHTA and CDR2 FQGNSA. The CDR3 runs to 13 residues. CDR3 protein: CASSPEGGEKLFF. CDR3 coding DNA: TGTGCCAGCAGCCCCGAGGGCGGTGAAAAACTGTTTTTT. Using reference TRBV7-2 and TRBJ1-4 for the parts outside the CDR3, the full variable domain is GAGVSQSPSNKVTEKGKDVELRCDPISGHTALYWYRQSLGQGLEFLIYFQGNSAPDKSGLPSDRFSAERTGGSVSTLTIQRTQQEDSAVYLCASSPEGGEKLFFGSGTQLSVL.

This clonotype was detected a few times. The chain uses TRBV27 and TRBJ1-6, with D uncertain. Trimming stripped 6 bases from V and 10 bases from J, with 16 bases between. The germline gives CDR1 MNHEY, CDR2 SMNVEV (reference sequence). This CDR3 spans 14 amino acids. The CDR3 region is CASSQGPTESPLHF. CDR3 coding DNA: TGTGCCAGCAGCCAAGGGCCAACGGAATCACCCCTCCACTTT.

This clonotype was found a few times. This rearrangement joins TRBV19 to TRBJ1-2; D not certain. V was shortened by 4 bases and J by 8 bases, with 11 bases between the two germline ends. CDR1 LNHDA and CDR2 SQIVND come from the germline V gene (reference sequence). The CDR3 sequence is 12 residues long. The CDR3 nucleotides read TGTGCCAGTAGTAAGGGCTTTTGGGGCTACACCTTC. Its translation is CASSKGFWGYTF.

This clonotype showed up many times. The chain links TRBV7-9 to TRBJ1-1; D not resolved. With 2 bases removed from V and 7 bases from J, the gap between germline ends came to 8 bases. CDR1 is SEHNR, CDR2 FQNEAQ, per germline (reference sequence). The CDR3 is 12 residues long. The CDR3, as DNA: TGTGCCAGCAGCTTATCACACCTTGAAGCTTTCTTT. This codes for CASSLSHLEAFF. The full variable domain, with the rest looked up from reference TRBV7-9 and TRBJ1-1, is DTGVSQNPRHKITKRGQNVTFRCDPISEHNRLYWYRQTLGQGPEFLTYFQNEAQLEKSRLLSDRFSAERPKGSFSTLEIQRTEQGDSAMYLCASSLSHLEAFFGQGTRLTVV.

V usage is TRBV2 and J usage is TRBJ2-7, with D possibly being TRBD2 (6 bases). Germline V lookup: CDR1 SNHLY, CDR2 FYNNEI. The CDR3 consists of 14 residues. The CDR3 spells CASSEARGSYVQYV. CDR3 bases: TGTGCCAGCAGTGAAGCGCGGGGCTCCTACGTGCAGTACGTC.

As to this clonotype: At one of its ends the junction is not consistent with the germline gene, which may arise from a read error. This chain joins TRBV3-1 and TRBJ2-1; the match to TRBD2 covers 9 bases. CDR3 length equals 12 residues. Germline assignment: CDR1 LGHDT and CDR2 YNNKEL (reference sequence). CDR3 bases: TGTACCAGCAGCCAGTCCGGGACTAGCCTGTTCTTC. Its translation is CTSSQSGTSLFF.

This clonotype was observed at least ten times. The rearrangement links TRBV12-3 or TRBV12-4 to TRBJ2-7, with 7 bases lining up with TRBD1. V gave up 5 bases and J gave up 3 bases; unmatched junction bases: 4. The CDR3 sequence is 13 residues long. CDR3 in amino acids: CASSKGAYYEQYF. Written as DNA, the CDR3 is TGTGCCAGCAGTAAGGGGGCCTACTACGAGCAGTACTTC.

Only a few counts were recorded for this clonotype. The gene calls are TRBV3-1 and TRBJ1-1; TRBD1 matches 7 bases. V shed 7 bases, J shed 4 bases, and the junction held 3 bases outside the gene matches. This CDR3 region has 12 residues. Germline loops: CDR1 LGHDT, CDR2 YNNKEL (reference sequence). The CDR3 reads CASTRQGTEAFF. In DNA form, the CDR3 reads TGTGCCAGCACCCGACAGGGCACTGAAGCTTTCTTT.

At least ten counts were recorded for this clonotype. The chain combines TRBV7-9 with TRBJ2-7; maybe TRBD1 (6 bases). Germline values: CDR1 SEHNR, CDR2 FQNEAQ (reference sequence). The CDR3 length is 13 residues. Between the trimmed V and J ends, which lost 5 bases and 7 bases, there was a span of 15 bases. The CDR3 nucleotides are TGTGCCAGCAGCCCAACAGGGCGTCGGGAGCAGTACTTC. It is translated as CASSPTGRREQYF.

This clonotype came up a few times. This chain joins TRBV2 and TRBJ1-1; a possible D gene is TRBD1 (6 bases). Germline assignment: CDR1 SNHLY and CDR2 FYNNEI. CDR3 length equals 12 residues. Trimming pared 10 bases from V and 7 bases from J, leaving 16 bases between. CDR3: CATLSGTYEAFF. CDR3 nucleotides: TGTGCCACCCTTTCGGGGACATATGAAGCTTTCTTT. The full variable domain, rest sourced from reference TRBV2 and TRBJ1-1, is EPEVTQTPSHQVTQMGQEVILRCVPISNHLYFYWYRQILGQKVEFLVSFYNNEISEKSEIFDDQFSVERPDGSNFTLKIRSTKLEDSAMYFCATLSGTYEAFFGQGTRLTVV.

In this sample, this clonotype turned up many times. This chain uses TRBV12-3 or TRBV12-4 with TRBJ2-2; D is possibly TRBD1 or TRBD2 (5 bases each). The CDR3 runs 15 residues. The V gene lost 6 bases and the J gene lost 1 base, with 12 bases spanning the gap. CDR3 bases: TGTGCCAGCAGAAGGGACGCATTGAACACCGGGGAGCTGTTTTTT. Translated: CASRRDALNTGELFF.

The table lists this clonotype with a few counts. V and J are TRBV3-1 and TRBJ1-4; D perhaps matches TRBD1 (6 bases). Trimming removed 6 bases at V and 4 bases at J, with 12 bases between. The CDR3 is made up of 14 amino acids. Germline V lookup: CDR1 LGHDT, CDR2 YNNKEL (reference sequence). The CDR3 protein is CASSFDRLNEKLFF. The CDR3 DNA reads TGTGCCAGCAGTTTTGACAGGCTTAATGAAAAACTGTTTTTT.

This clonotype showed up just a few times. The chain uses TRBV5-1 and TRBJ1-1; D remains unclear. CDR3 length: 15 amino acids. The germline V gene encodes CDR1 SGHRS and CDR2 YFSETQ. The V end was cut by 6 bases, the J end by 0 bases, with 15 bases between. The DNA for the CDR3 is TGCGCCAGCACCCCCCGCGGTACGGTGAACACTGAAGCTTTCTTT. Residues: CASTPRGTVNTEAFF.

A few counts support this clonotype. The chain is built from TRBV20-1 and TRBJ2-7; D uncertain. Trimming removed 0 bases at V and 4 bases at J, with 7 bases between. The CDR3 covers 12 residues. Germline loops: CDR1 DFQATT, CDR2 SNEGSKA (reference sequence). Here the CDR3 DNA reads TGCAGTGCTAGAGATCCATCGTACGAGCAGTACTTC. Residues: CSARDPSYEQYF.

This clonotype has only a few counts. The chain is built from TRBV5-1 and TRBJ1-1, with D perhaps TRBD1 (6 bases). V was clipped by 5 bases and J by 4 bases, with 12 bases between them. This CDR3 spans 13 amino acids. Germline V gene lookup returns CDR1 SGHRS and CDR2 YFSETQ. CDR3 residues: CASSNLGGTEAFF. CDR3 coding DNA: TGCGCCAGCAGTAACCTAGGGGGCACTGAAGCTTTCTTT.

This clonotype has at least ten counts. J is TRBJ2-7 and V is TRBV12-3 or TRBV12-4; unclear D gene. V was pared by 5 bases and J by 4 bases, with 12 bases between. The CDR3 totals 13 residues. The CDR3 reads CASSQQTSYEQYF. For the CDR3, the DNA is TGTGCCAGCAGTCAACAGACCTCTTACGAGCAGTACTTC.

This clonotype was detected a few times. The gene calls are TRBV7-2 and TRBJ2-3; TRBD1 might be the D (6 bases). The CDR3 has 14 amino acids. V was trimmed by 5 bases and J by 2 bases, leaving 11 bases between them. Germline assignment: CDR1 SGHTA and CDR2 FQGNSA. The DNA of the CDR3 is TGTGCCAGCAGCCCACAGGGAAACACAGATACGCAGTATTTT. Protein product: CASSPQGNTDTQYF. The full variable domain, in which reference TRBV7-2 and TRBJ2-3 provide the parts outside the CDR3, is GAGVSQSPSNKVTEKGKDVELRCDPISGHTALYWYRQSLGQGLEFLIYFQGNSAPDKSGLPSDRFSAERTGGSVSTLTIQRTQQEDSAVYLCASSPQGNTDTQYFGPGTRLTVL.

At least ten counts were recorded for this clonotype. The chain uses TRBV7-2 and TRBJ2-3; unclear D gene. V was cut by 3 bases and J by 0 bases, with 13 bases left in between. Germline V gives CDR1 SGHTA, CDR2 FQGNSA. This CDR3 spans 16 amino acids. The CDR3 region is CASSFLEFTSTDTQYF. CDR3 DNA sequence: TGTGCCAGCAGCTTCCTAGAATTCACTAGCACAGATACGCAGTATTTT.

This clonotype has more than one count but fewer than ten. The rearrangement joins TRBV10-2 to TRBJ2-7; no firm D call. Germline V lookup: CDR1 WSHSY, CDR2 SAAADI. CDR3 length: 14 amino acids. V dropped 7 bases and J dropped 6 bases, with 19 bases sitting between them. In nucleotides, the CDR3 is TGCGCCAGCACTATCGGACCCACCAGGCGCGAGCAGTACGTC. Protein sequence: CASTIGPTRREQYV.

V and J are TRBV19 and TRBJ1-5, with TRBD1 matching over 9 bases. V lost 6 bases to trimming and J lost 5 bases; unmatched junction nucleotides: 8. Germline CDR1 LNHDA, CDR2 SQIVND (reference sequence). The CDR3 has 15 amino acids. The CDR3 DNA follows: TGTGCCAGTAGACTACAGGGGGCCGGGGATCAGCCCCAGCATTTT. Translation: CASRLQGAGDQPQHF.